The present entry profiles one T cell receptor beta chain with its context. At one boundary the junction diverges from the germline segment, which might be a read error. The data stem from a study of blood T cell repertoires in COVID-19. Overall study: Samples representing acute and convalescent COVID-19 were sourced from the United States, Italy and Spain.

The authors' processing: Cell counts per sample came from amplifying reference gene primers. Produced via immunoSEQ multiplex PCR; TCRdb's table is partial and in-frame only. Clonal size and the V and J genes are those of that table, whereas D and trimming came from the DNA. The repertoire consists of fewer than 500,000 clones, with over 65% occurring once and the leading ten covering around 1.1%. This CDR3 is 11 amino acids long. CDR1 MDHEN and CDR2 SYDVKM come from the germline V gene. This chain joins TRBV28 and TRBJ1-2; D unclear. The receptor comes from a human donor with acute or convalescent COVID-19. The donor label of this sample is uncertain. Input material: peripheral blood. The chain's CDR3 is CASSSSYGRFF. The CDR3 DNA reads TGTGCCAGCAGTTCCTCGTACGGTCGATTTTTC.